This T cell receptor beta chain is from a study of shared clonotypes between healthy human individuals. The overall study: A couple of women and a few men aged 18 to 49 served as donors. General study points: An expected dependence of interdonor clonotype sharing on sequencing depth was noted. On the whole, naive subsets had larger estimated richness than memory subsets had.

J was trimmed by 0 bases and V by 5 bases; bases with no gene match: 12. This CDR3 has 17 residues. The germline V gene has CDR1 SGHAT and CDR2 FQNNGV. With respect to this clone: Its antigen remains unidentified.

Naive CD8 isolation took CD45RO-negative cells positively selected for CCR7 and excluded terminally differentiated effector memory CD45RA+ cells. The assay was immunoSEQ multiplex PCR, and TCRdb's table has in-frame clones only and misses some. The sample lists hundreds of thousands of clones, approximately 96% occurring once. The chain joins TRBV11-2 to TRBJ1-1; 7 bases agree with TRBD1. Sequencing was done on a sample of naive CD8+ T cells sorted from blood. The sequence derives from a woman aged 25-40 years in good health. The chain's CDR3 is CASSPARDSNMNTEAFF. In nucleotides, the CDR3 is TGTGCCAGCAGCCCAGCCAGGGACAGCAATATGAACACTGAAGCTTTCTTT.